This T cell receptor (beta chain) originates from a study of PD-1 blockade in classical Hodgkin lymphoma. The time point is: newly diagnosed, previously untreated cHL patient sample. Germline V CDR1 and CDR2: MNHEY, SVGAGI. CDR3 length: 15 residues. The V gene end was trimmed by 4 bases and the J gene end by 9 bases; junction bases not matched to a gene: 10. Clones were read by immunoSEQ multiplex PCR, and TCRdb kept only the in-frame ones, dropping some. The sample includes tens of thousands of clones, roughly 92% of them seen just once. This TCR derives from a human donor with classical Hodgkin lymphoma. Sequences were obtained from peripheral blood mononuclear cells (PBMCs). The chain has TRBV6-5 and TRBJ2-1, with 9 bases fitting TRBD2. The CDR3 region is CASSWWVSGSSEQFF. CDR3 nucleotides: TGTGCCAGCAGTTGGTGGGTTAGCGGGAGTTCTGAGCAGTTCTTC.